This note documents a single TCR beta chain sequence. Its target is unknown. These data come from a study of T cell responses to AZD1222 COVID-19 vaccine. Overall study findings and caveats: Unmutated variant regions are reportedly the target of nearly half of TCRs that are spike-specific.

The CDR3 totals 14 residues. Trimming pared 1 base from V and 0 bases from J, leaving 7 bases between. Germline V gene data show CDR1 as SGHTA and CDR2 as FQGNSA. The protocol was immunoSEQ multiplex PCR, while the TCRdb copy is restricted to in-frame clones and leaves out a portion. The sample has roughly 120,000 clones; approximately 89% are singletons. This chain links TRBV7-2 with TRBJ2-7; D gene unclear. This clonotype was obtained from an adult in good health. The sample here was peripheral blood, taken on day 0 of AZD1222 vaccination. The CDR3 is CASSLGLSSYEQYF. CDR3 DNA: TGTGCCAGCAGCTTAGGTCTAAGCTCCTACGAGCAGTACTTC.